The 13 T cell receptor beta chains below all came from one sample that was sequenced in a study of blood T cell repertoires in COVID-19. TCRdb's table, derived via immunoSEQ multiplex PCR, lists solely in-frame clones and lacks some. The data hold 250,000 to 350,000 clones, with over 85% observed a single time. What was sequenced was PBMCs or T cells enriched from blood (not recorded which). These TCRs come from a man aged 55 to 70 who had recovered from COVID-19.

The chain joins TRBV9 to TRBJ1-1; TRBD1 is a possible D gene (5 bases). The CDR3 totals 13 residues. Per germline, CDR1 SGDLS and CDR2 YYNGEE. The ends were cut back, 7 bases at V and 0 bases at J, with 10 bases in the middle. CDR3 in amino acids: CASSRDLNTEAFF. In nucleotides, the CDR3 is TGTGCCAGCTCCAGGGATTTGAACACTGAAGCTTTCTTT.

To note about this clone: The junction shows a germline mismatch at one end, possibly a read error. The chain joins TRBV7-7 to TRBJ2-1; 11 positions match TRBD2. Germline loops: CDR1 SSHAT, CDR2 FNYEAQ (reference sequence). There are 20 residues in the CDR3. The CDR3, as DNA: TGTGCTAGCAGCTTAGCCTCGTCTAGCGGGGGGCCAAGCTCCTACAATGAGCAGTTCTTC. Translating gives CASSLASSSGGPSSYNEQFF.

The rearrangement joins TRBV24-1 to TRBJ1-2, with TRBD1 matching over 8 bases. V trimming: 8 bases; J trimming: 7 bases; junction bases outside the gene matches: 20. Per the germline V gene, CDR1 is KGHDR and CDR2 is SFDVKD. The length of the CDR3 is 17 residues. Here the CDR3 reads CATKSGALPKGQVGYTF. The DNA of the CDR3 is TGTGCCACCAAGTCGGGTGCCCTACCAAAGGGACAGGTTGGCTACACCTTC.

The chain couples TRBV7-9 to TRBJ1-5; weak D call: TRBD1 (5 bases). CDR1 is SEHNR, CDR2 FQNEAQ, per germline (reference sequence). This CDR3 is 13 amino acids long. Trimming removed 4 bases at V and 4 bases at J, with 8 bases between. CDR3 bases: TGTGCCAGCAGCTCCCAGGGAAATCAGCCCCAGCATTTT. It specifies CASSSQGNQPQHF.

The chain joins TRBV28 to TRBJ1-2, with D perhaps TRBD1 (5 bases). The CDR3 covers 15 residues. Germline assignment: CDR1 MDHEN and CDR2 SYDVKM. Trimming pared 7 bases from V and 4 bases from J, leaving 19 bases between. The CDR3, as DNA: TGTGCCAGCACCCCCCGTCCGCTGGGGCTCTATGGCTACACCTTC. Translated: CASTPRPLGLYGYTF.

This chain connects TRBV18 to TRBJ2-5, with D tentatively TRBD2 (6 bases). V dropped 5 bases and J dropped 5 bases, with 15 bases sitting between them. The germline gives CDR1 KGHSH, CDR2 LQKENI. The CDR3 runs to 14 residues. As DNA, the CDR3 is TGTGCCAGCTCATCCGGGAGAGACGGGGAGACCCAGTACTTC. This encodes CASSSGRDGETQYF.

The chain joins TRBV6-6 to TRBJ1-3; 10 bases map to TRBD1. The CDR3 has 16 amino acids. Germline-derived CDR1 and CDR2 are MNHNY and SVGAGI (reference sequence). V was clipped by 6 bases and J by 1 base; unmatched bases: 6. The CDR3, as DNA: TGTGCCAGCAGACCGACAGGGGGCGCGTCTGGAAACACCATATATTTT. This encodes CASRPTGGASGNTIYF.

The CDR3 DNA reads TGTGCCAGCAGCTTGGTATCGGTGGCGGCCGCCAATGAGCAGTTCTTC. Protein product: CASSLVSVAAANEQFF. The chain employs TRBV5-4 and TRBJ2-1; the D is unclear. The ends were cut back, 0 bases at V and 6 bases at J, with 16 bases in the middle. Germline V lookup: CDR1 SGHNT, CDR2 YYREEE (reference sequence). The CDR3 covers 16 residues.

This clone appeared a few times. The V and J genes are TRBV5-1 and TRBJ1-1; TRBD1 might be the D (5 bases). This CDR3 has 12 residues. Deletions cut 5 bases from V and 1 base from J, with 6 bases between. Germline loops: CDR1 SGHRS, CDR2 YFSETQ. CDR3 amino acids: CASRQGNTEAFF. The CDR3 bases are TGCGCCAGCAGGCAGGGGAACACTGAAGCTTTCTTT.

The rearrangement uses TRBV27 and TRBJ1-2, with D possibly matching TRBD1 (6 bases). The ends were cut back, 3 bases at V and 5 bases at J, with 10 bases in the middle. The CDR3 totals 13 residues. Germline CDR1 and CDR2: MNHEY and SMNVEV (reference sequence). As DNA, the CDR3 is TGTGCCAGCAGTTTTGGCAGGGGTTATGGCTACACCTTC. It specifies CASSFGRGYGYTF.

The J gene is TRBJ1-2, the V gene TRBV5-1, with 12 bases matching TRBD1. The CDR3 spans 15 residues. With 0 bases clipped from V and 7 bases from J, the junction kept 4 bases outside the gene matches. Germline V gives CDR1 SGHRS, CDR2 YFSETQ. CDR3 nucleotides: TGCGCCAGCAGCTTGGAGGGACAGGGGGCCTTTGGCTACACCTTC. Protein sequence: CASSLEGQGAFGYTF.

CDR3 region: CSAARQSFYGYTF. For the CDR3, the DNA is TGCAGCGCCGCACGACAGAGCTTTTATGGCTACACCTTC. The rearrangement uses TRBV29-1 and TRBJ1-2; maybe TRBD1 (5 bases). Per the germline V gene, CDR1 is SQVTM and CDR2 is ANQGSEA. Trimming took 7 bases from V and 5 from J, leaving 17 bases between them. This CDR3 contains 13 residues.

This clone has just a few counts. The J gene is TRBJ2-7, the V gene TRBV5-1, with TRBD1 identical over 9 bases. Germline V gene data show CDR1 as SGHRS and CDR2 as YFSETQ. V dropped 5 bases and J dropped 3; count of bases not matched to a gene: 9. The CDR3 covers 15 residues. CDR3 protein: CASREGGTGLYEQYF. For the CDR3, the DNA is TGCGCCAGCAGGGAGGGCGGGACAGGGCTCTACGAGCAGTACTTC.